These T cell receptor beta chains were read from a single sample in a study of human T cells and chemical hapten exposure. A single record per CDR3 protein comes from TCRdb applying MiXCR to the RACE reads. The data show 150,000 to 200,000 distinct CDR3 sequences, roughly 15% seen once. This specimen was whole blood, taken in connection with sensitization to the hapten diphenylcyclopropenone (DPC). These receptors all come from a woman in her 30s with alopecia areata. Some clones in this sample may be carry-over from other donors' samples. CDR3s include the opening cysteine and the closing phenylalanine or tryptophan. The order of the fields is clone size, D gene, J gene, V gene, CDR3 DNA, CDR3 protein. D genes are given only for firm matches. Clone size is stated in some rows and not others, as once, few, many or a class when expanded.

>few|TRBD2|TRBJ2-3|TRBV6-4
TGTGCCAGCAGTGACTCGACGGGGGGGGCCTCGGATACGCAGTATTTT
CASSDSTGGASDTQYF
>.|.|TRBJ1-1|TRBV29-1
TGCAGCGTGATCCGGACGGCTAAAGCTGAAGCTTTCTTT
CSVIRTAKAEAFF
>few|.|TRBJ2-3|TRBV6-2/TRBV6-3
TGTGCCAGCAGTTATTTGTTGGCTGGAGATACGCAGTATTTT
CASSYLLAGDTQYF
>few|.|TRBJ1-1|TRBV6-2/TRBV6-3
TGTGCCAGCGTGCTCCACCCATTGAACACTGAAGCTTTCTTT
CASVLHPLNTEAFF
>many|TRBD2|TRBJ2-5|TRBV29-1
TGCAGCGTCGGACTAGCGGGAGGGCACCAAGAGACCCAGTACTTC
CSVGLAGGHQETQYF
>medium-sized|.|TRBJ2-5|TRBV28
TGTGCCAGCAGTTTGTCCTCAGGCATCCAAGAGACCCAGTACTTC
CASSLSSGIQETQYF
>.|.|TRBJ2-1|TRBV18
TGTGCCAGCTCACCGGGGTCGGTTTCCTACAATGAGCAGTTCTTC
CASSPGSVSYNEQFF
>.|.|TRBJ1-1|TRBV2
TGTGCCAGCGTACAGGGAATGAGAAAGACTGAAGCTTTCTTT
CASVQGMRKTEAFF
>few|TRBD2|TRBJ2-3|TRBV20-1
TGCAGTGCTAGCGCTAGCGGGAGCTTCACAGATACGCAGTATTTT
CSASASGSFTDTQYF
>few|.|TRBJ2-1|TRBV29-1
TGCAGCGTGTACGGGGGCAATGAGCAGTTCTTC
CSVYGGNEQFF
>.|.|TRBJ2-2|TRBV7-2
TGTGCCAGCAGCTTTGGTCCTCTGAATACCGGGGAGCTGTTTTTT
CASSFGPLNTGELFF
>few|.|TRBJ1-4|TRBV18
TGTGCCAGCTCACCATGGGCAGTGAATAATGAAAAACTGTTTTTT
CASSPWAVNNEKLFF
>few|.|TRBJ2-1|TRBV5-1
TGCGCCAGCAGCCCCGAGTTATCGGCCAATGAGCAGTTCTTC
CASSPELSANEQFF
>.|TRBD2|TRBJ2-2|TRBV3-1
TGTGCCAGCAGTCAGATGGGGCTAGCGGGGCCCGGGGAGCTGTTTTTT
CASSQMGLAGPGELFF
>few|.|TRBJ2-2|TRBV29-1
TGCAGCGTTGATATCTACACCGGGGAGCTGTTTTTT
CSVDIYTGELFF
>few|TRBD1|TRBJ2-5|TRBV6-6
TGTGCCAGCAGTTCGCCGGGACAGCAAGAGACCCAGTACTTC
CASSSPGQQETQYF
>.|.|TRBJ2-7|TRBV12-3/TRBV12-4
TGTGCCAGCAGATGGACGGGTTCCTACGAGCAGTACTTC
CASRWTGSYEQYF
>many|TRBD1|TRBJ1-5|TRBV27
TGTGCCAGCAGCCGACAGGGTCTGGGCAATCAGCCCCAGCATTTT
CASSRQGLGNQPQHF
>many|TRBD1|TRBJ1-1|TRBV30
TGTGCCTGGACAGACAGGGCCTCTGAAGCTTTCTTT
CAWTDRASEAFF
>few|.|TRBJ2-7|TRBV7-9
TGTGCCAGCAGCTCTACATTGGAGCGGGCCTACGAGCAGTACTTC
CASSSTLERAYEQYF
>.|.|TRBJ2-7|TRBV6-2/TRBV6-3
TGTGCCAGCAGTTACGGACAGACCTACGAGCAGTACTTC
CASSYGQTYEQYF
>.|TRBD1|TRBJ1-6|TRBV28
TGTGCCAGCAAATGGGGACAGGGGGCACATTCACCCCTCCACTTT
CASKWGQGAHSPLHF
>few|.|TRBJ2-7|TRBV7-2
TGTGCCAGCAGCTTAGTTGCGCCCTACGAGCAGTACTTC
CASSLVAPYEQYF
>many|.|TRBJ1-4|TRBV12-3/TRBV12-4
TGTGCCAGCACCCCGGGAGGGTCAACTAATGAAAAACTGTTTTTT
CASTPGGSTNEKLFF
>few|.|TRBJ2-3|TRBV11-2
TGTGCCAGCAGCTTAGGTGGCAGTCCGGTTGATTTT
CASSLGGSPVDF
>few|TRBD1|TRBJ2-3|TRBV30
TGTGCCTGGACAGGGGGTGGAGATACGCAGTATTTT
CAWTGGGDTQYF
>few|.|TRBJ1-1|TRBV28
TGTGCCAGCAGCACAGGGAACACTGAAGCTTTCTTT
CASSTGNTEAFF
>.|TRBD2|TRBJ2-1|TRBV5-5
TGTGCCAGCAGCTTGACGGCTAGCGGGACTTACTACAATGAGCAGTTCTTC
CASSLTASGTYYNEQFF
>few|TRBD2|TRBJ2-2|TRBV12-3/TRBV12-4
TGTGCCAGCAGTTTTTTTGCTAGCGGGAGGACCGGGGAGCTGTTTTTT
CASSFFASGRTGELFF
>many|.|TRBJ2-7|TRBV28
TGTGCCAGCAGTTTTTATGGGTACGAGCAGTACTTC
CASSFYGYEQYF
>.|.|TRBJ2-1|TRBV10-3
TGTGCCATCAAGGGGGTCAGCTACAATGAGCAGTTCTTC
CAIKGVSYNEQFF
>.|.|TRBJ1-6|TRBV6-5
TGTGCCAGCAGCTACCGACTGAGCTCCTATAATTCACCCCTCCACTTT
CASSYRLSSYNSPLHF
>few|.|TRBJ2-5|TRBV9
TGTGCCAGCAGCGACGGGGCCCAAGAGACCCAGTACTTC
CASSDGAQETQYF
>many|TRBD1|TRBJ2-7|TRBV5-1
TGCGCCAGCAGCACTGACAGGGGGCACTACGAGCAGTACTTC
CASSTDRGHYEQYF
>many|.|TRBJ1-5|TRBV30
TGTGCCTGGAGCGTACAGAGCAATCAGCCCCAGCATTTT
CAWSVQSNQPQHF
>few|TRBD1|TRBJ2-7|TRBV5-4
TGTGCCAGCAGCAAAGGGGGACAGGGTATCGGTTCCTACGAGCAGTACTTC
CASSKGGQGIGSYEQYF
>many|.|TRBJ1-1|TRBV29-1
TGCAGCGTTGAAGGGGCAGGGGCCATGAACACTGAAGCTTTCTTT
CSVEGAGAMNTEAFF
>.|.|TRBJ1-5|TRBV19
TGTGCCAGTAGTATAGTAGGGAGCAATCAGCCCCAGCATTTT
CASSIVGSNQPQHF
>.|TRBD1|TRBJ1-1|TRBV20-1
TGCAGTGCTAGGGCGGGGACAGGGCTGAACACTGAAGCTTTCTTT
CSARAGTGLNTEAFF
>few|.|TRBJ2-3|TRBV18
TGTGCCAGCTCACCGCAGGACACAGATACGCAGTATTTT
CASSPQDTDTQYF
>.|TRBD2|TRBJ2-5|TRBV14
TGTGCCAGCAGCCAAGTTGGACTAGCGGATCAAGAGACCCAGTACTTC
CASSQVGLADQETQYF
>.|TRBD1|TRBJ1-3|TRBV28
TGTGCCAGCAGACCACAACAGGGGCTCAGAAACACCATATATTTT
CASRPQQGLRNTIYF
>.|TRBD1|TRBJ1-2|TRBV5-6
TGTGCCAGCAGCCGGGACAGTGTCTATGGCTACACCTTC
CASSRDSVYGYTF
>many|.|TRBJ2-7|TRBV12-3/TRBV12-4
TGTGCCAGCAGTCTAGGGGGGCTCGAGGGTTCCGAGCAGTACTTC
CASSLGGLEGSEQYF
>few|.|TRBJ2-6|TRBV6-2/TRBV6-3
TGTGCCAGCAGGAAAGGTGACTCTGGGGCCAACGTCCTGACTTTC
CASRKGDSGANVLTF
>.|TRBD1|TRBJ2-7|TRBV12-5
TGTGCCCTAGGGTCCCCGGGACAGGGCTCCTACGAGCAGTACTTC
CALGSPGQGSYEQYF
>few|.|TRBJ1-4|TRBV10-2
TGCGCCAGCAGTGACCGGACGGTCTTGGGGGGAAAACTGTTTTTT
CASSDRTVLGGKLFF
>.|TRBD2|TRBJ2-6|TRBV6-2/TRBV6-3
TGTGCCAGCAGTTCGGGCGGGAGGGACAACTCTGGGGCCAACGTCCTGACTTTC
CASSSGGRDNSGANVLTF
>.|TRBD1|TRBJ2-3|TRBV7-2
TGTGCCAGCAGCTCCGGACAGGGCGGGGCAGATACGCAGTATTTT
CASSSGQGGADTQYF
>.|.|TRBJ2-7|TRBV6-5
TGTGCCAGCAGTCGCACGGTGTGGGGGGACGAGCAGTACTTC
CASSRTVWGDEQYF
>few|.|TRBJ2-4|TRBV29-1
TGCAGCGTTGAATCGGCACCAGGCATTCAGTACTTC
CSVESAPGIQYF
>.|.|TRBJ2-1|TRBV28
TGTGCCAGCAGTTCGCTAGAAGATGAGCAGTTCTTC
CASSSLEDEQFF